A selection of T cell receptor beta chains follows, all from one sample in a study of vaccination and CD4 T cells after COVID-19. These receptors' antigens are unknown. Each CDR3 protein is one row after TCRdb ran MiXCR on the PCR reads. The sample holds about 16,000 distinct CDR3 sequences, just under 50% seen once. The sample here was CD4+ T cells from blood, cultured in vitro, taken before SARS-CoV-2 vaccination. The receptors derive from a human donor who had recovered from COVID-19. Both conserved end residues are part of each CDR3. D genes are given only for firm matches. The size field is filled for only some rows; it gives once, few, many or a size class.

TRBV9,NA,TRBJ2-2,16,NA,TGTGCCAGCAGCGTAAGGGCGATGGCGGGTGGCGGGGAGCTGTTTTTT,CASSVRAMAGGGELFF
TRBV6-1,NA,TRBJ2-6,13,NA,TGTGCCAGCAGCCGCGGGTCGAACAACGTCCTGACTTTC,CASSRGSNNVLTF
TRBV7-8,NA,TRBJ1-6,14,few,TGTGCCAGCAGCTTAGCCAACAGGGATTCACCCCTCCACTTT,CASSLANRDSPLHF
TRBV20-1,TRBD2,TRBJ2-1,16,NA,TGCAGTGCAAAGAACGAAATCGGGAGGGCCGGTAGAGAGCAGTTCTTC,CSAKNEIGRAGREQFF
TRBV20-1,TRBD2,TRBJ2-7,13,NA,TGCAGTGCTGGGACTAGCTTTTCCTACGAGCAGTACTTC,CSAGTSFSYEQYF
TRBV4-1,TRBD2,TRBJ2-3,14,NA,TGCGCCAGCAGCGTAGCGGGAGATACAGATACGCAGTATTTT,CASSVAGDTDTQYF
TRBV7-6,TRBD1,TRBJ2-6,18,NA,TGTGCCAGCAGCTTACTTGGCAGGGGGCGCCCGGGGGCCAACGTCCTGACTTTC,CASSLLGRGRPGANVLTF
TRBV7-9,NA,TRBJ1-1,16,NA,TGTGCCAGCAGCTTAGTGGGCAGGGAAGTGGGAACTGAAGCTTTCTTT,CASSLVGREVGTEAFF
TRBV7-2,NA,TRBJ1-2,16,medium-sized,TGTGCCAGCAGCTTAGACAGGACCGGGGGAAGAGATGGCTACACCTTC,CASSLDRTGGRDGYTF
TRBV30,TRBD1,TRBJ1-6,13,NA,TGTGCCTCAGGGGGGGGGGACGGTTCACCCCTCCACTTT,CASGGGDGSPLHF
TRBV10-3,NA,TRBJ1-2,14,few,TGTGCCATCAGTCCCGAGACAGGTGGATATGGCTACACCTTC,CAISPETGGYGYTF
TRBV21-1,NA,TRBJ2-6,17,NA,TGTGCCAGCAGCAAAGTACGGGGGGGCTCTGGGGCCAACGTCCTGACTTTC,CASSKVRGGSGANVLTF
TRBV7-6,TRBD2,TRBJ2-5,16,few,TGTGCCAGCAGCTTAGGGTCTAGCGGGACTAAAGAGACCCAGTACTTC,CASSLGSSGTKETQYF
TRBV19,NA,TRBJ2-5,15,NA,TGTGCCAGTAGTCTTATTATAGAGGGGGTAGAGACCCAGTACTTC,CASSLIIEGVETQYF
TRBV29-1,NA,TRBJ1-6,10,few,TGCAGCGTGAGGGATTCACCCCTCCACTTT,CSVRDSPLHF
TRBV19,NA,TRBJ2-3,14,few,TGTGCCAGCCGGAAAGACAGAAGCACAGATACGCAGTATTTT,CASRKDRSTDTQYF
TRBV6-5,TRBD1,TRBJ1-2,20,NA,TGTGCCAGCAGTTATACAAGGGGTGGGACAGGGGGCGCCTCCTTGGATGGCTACACCTTC,CASSYTRGGTGGASLDGYTF
TRBV7-3,TRBD1,TRBJ2-7,13,NA,TGTGCCAGCAGCTCTGTGGACAGGGCGGAGCAGTACTTC,CASSSVDRAEQYF
TRBV20-1,NA,TRBJ2-3,15,NA,TGCAGTGCTAGAGATCTTGCTTTTAGCGCAGATACGCAGTATTTT,CSARDLAFSADTQYF
TRBV28,TRBD1,TRBJ2-5,15,NA,TGTGCCAGCAGAGGGACAGGGACGGGCCAAGAGACCCAGTACTTC,CASRGTGTGQETQYF
TRBV27,NA,TRBJ2-3,17,NA,TGTGCCAGCAGTTTATCAGACAATTTCGGCCGAACGGGTACGCAGTATTTT,CASSLSDNFGRTGTQYF
TRBV25-1,NA,TRBJ1-5,14,NA,TGTGCCAGCAGTGAATTGGGGGTCGAGGAGCCCCAGCATTTT,CASSELGVEEPQHF
TRBV24-1,NA,TRBJ2-1,11,NA,TGTGCCACCAGTGTCCGAAATGAGCAGTTCTTC,CATSVRNEQFF
TRBV6-2/TRBV6-3,TRBD1,TRBJ2-7,12,NA,TGTGCCAGTCGGGGACAGACCTACGAGCAGTACTTC,CASRGQTYEQYF
TRBV10-3,TRBD1,TRBJ2-6,15,few,TGTGCCACAAGGGACAGCTCCTCTGGGGCCAACGTCCTGACTTTC,CATRDSSSGANVLTF
TRBV7-2,TRBD1,TRBJ2-3,17,NA,TGTGCCAGCAGCCCCGCACCAGGGGGCAAGAGGACAGATACGCAGTATTTT,CASSPAPGGKRTDTQYF
TRBV5-1,NA,TRBJ2-5,14,once,TGCGCCAGCAGCTTGGGGACGGCACAAGAGACCCAGTACTTC,CASSLGTAQETQYF
TRBV7-2,NA,TRBJ1-6,15,once,TGTGCCAGCAGCCAAGTTAACACTGTGGATTCACCCCTCCACTTT,CASSQVNTVDSPLHF